Below, 23 T cell receptor beta chains from the same sample are listed, as sequenced in a study of T cell responses to AZD1222 COVID-19 vaccine. Some clones are missing from TCRdb's copy, which holds only in-frame ones; the method was immunoSEQ multiplex PCR. This sample has roughly 200,000 clones, with 85% to 95% found just once. Sequenced here: peripheral blood, sampled on day 0 of AZD1222 vaccination. The receptors stem from an adult in good health.

The chain joins TRBV5-1 to TRBJ2-5; 10 bases line up with TRBD2. CDR1 is SGHRS, CDR2 YFSETQ, per germline. The CDR3 is made up of 18 amino acids. Germline trimming cut 1 base from V and 1 base from J; bases unmatched to any gene: 10. CDR3 loop: CASSLSSGGAGTQETQYF. CDR3 in DNA: TGCGCCAGCAGCTTGTCCAGCGGGGGGGCTGGGACCCAAGAGACCCAGTACTTC.

The V gene is TRBV3-1 (or the pseudogene TRBV3-2), the J gene TRBJ2-7; D not resolved. CDR1 and CDR2 (germline): LGHDT, YNNKEL (reference sequence). CDR3 length: 14 residues. V was trimmed by 4 bases and J by 1 base, leaving 11 bases between them. The CDR3 loop is CASSLRAGSYEQYF. CDR3 sequence (DNA): TGTGCCAGCAGCCTTCGGGCTGGGTCCTACGAGCAGTACTTC.

In DNA form, the CDR3 reads TGTGCCAGCTCACCGGGCGGGAGTGGAAACACCATATATTTT. Its protein is CASSPGGSGNTIYF. This rearrangement joins TRBV18 to TRBJ1-3; no firm D call. Between the trimmed V and J ends, which lost 3 bases and 3 bases, there was a span of 9 bases. Looked up from germline, CDR1 is KGHSH and CDR2 is LQKENI. This CDR3 is built from 14 residues. Variable domain in full (rest from reference TRBV18 and TRBJ1-3): NAGVMQNPRHLVRRRGQEARLRCSPMKGHSHVYWYRQLPEEGLKFMVYLQKENIIDESGMPKERFSAEFPKEGPSILRIQQVVRGDSAAYFCASSPGGSGNTIYFGEGSWLTVV.

About this clone: This specimen includes other DNA sequences encoding the same CDR3. This chain links TRBV9 with TRBJ1-5; D gene uncertain. V was shortened by 0 bases and J by 6 bases, with 7 bases between the two germline ends. There are 13 residues in the CDR3. The germline gives CDR1 SGDLS, CDR2 YYNGEE. DNA of the CDR3: TGTGCCAGCAGCGTAGGGGGTAGTCAGCCCCAGCATTTT. Translated: CASSVGGSQPQHF.

The rearrangement joins TRBV7-9 to TRBJ1-5, with 8 positions matching TRBD1. The CDR3 sequence is 14 residues long. The J segment lost 5 bases and the V segment lost 6 bases, leaving 6 bases of the junction unmatched. Germline assignment: CDR1 SEHNR and CDR2 FQNEAQ (reference sequence). This CDR3 is CASSIDRGDQPQHF. The CDR3 nucleotides read TGTGCCAGCAGTATAGACAGGGGCGATCAGCCCCAGCATTTT.

The V and J genes are TRBV7-2 and TRBJ1-1, with a tentative D call TRBD1 (5 bases). V was trimmed by 4 bases and J by 7 bases, leaving 7 bases between them. The CDR3 is 11 amino acids. Germline assignment: CDR1 SGHTA and CDR2 FQGNSA. In DNA form, the CDR3 reads TGTGCCAGCAGCTCCAGGGTTGAAGCTTTCTTT. Its translation is CASSSRVEAFF.

V gene TRBV28 combines with J gene TRBJ2-7, with D possibly TRBD1 on 6 matching bases. Germline V lookup: CDR1 MDHEN, CDR2 SYDVKM. V lost 4 bases, J lost 2 bases, and 18 bases lay in between. This CDR3 has 16 residues. The CDR3 DNA is TGTGCCAGCAGTTCCATCGGGACATCGGGCCCCTACGAGCAGTACTTC. Its protein is CASSSIGTSGPYEQYF.

The chain couples TRBV7-9 to TRBJ1-2; D remains unclear. Trimming shortened V by 2 bases and J by 2 bases, and 9 bases separated the two germline ends. CDR3 size: 14 residues. CDR1 and CDR2 from the germline V gene are SEHNR and FQNEAQ (reference sequence). Written as DNA, the CDR3 is TGTGCCAGCAGCTTATCCGGGGTCAACTATGGCTACACCTTC. Encoded protein: CASSLSGVNYGYTF.

This chain uses TRBV25-1 with TRBJ2-2; D is ambiguous. Trimming left V 1 base short and J 4 bases short, with 7 bases between. Germline CDR1 reads MGHDK; CDR2 reads SYGVNS. CDR3 length: 14 amino acids. The CDR3 loop reads CASSESHFTGELFF. The CDR3 nucleotides read TGTGCCAGCAGTGAATCGCACTTCACCGGGGAGCTGTTTTTT.

The V call is TRBV7-2, the J call TRBJ1-5; tentatively, D is TRBD1 (5 bases). V shed 3 bases and J shed 6 bases, with 9 bases lying between them. The CDR3 has 13 amino acids. Germline V gene lookup returns CDR1 SGHTA and CDR2 FQGNSA. CDR3 residues: CASSLGGGQPQHF. The CDR3 DNA is TGTGCCAGCAGCTTGGGGGGGGGTCAGCCCCAGCATTTT.

The V call is TRBV28, the J call TRBJ1-2; D is unclear. V was shortened by 4 bases and J by 2 bases, with 11 bases between the two germline ends. The CDR3 is made up of 14 amino acids. Germline V gives CDR1 MDHEN, CDR2 SYDVKM. CDR3 bases: TGTGCCAGCAGTTCGAATCGGGCCAACTATGGCTACACCTTC. Translating it yields CASSSNRANYGYTF.

The table lists this clone with a few counts. The gene calls are TRBV19 and TRBJ1-1, with a possible D match to TRBD1 (5 bases). CDR3 length: 13 residues. The ends were cut back, 5 bases at V and 4 bases at J, with 11 bases in the middle. Germline CDR1 reads LNHDA; CDR2 reads SQIVND (reference sequence). The CDR3 loop reads CASSSTVLTEAFF. DNA for the CDR3: TGTGCCAGTAGTTCGACAGTTCTCACTGAAGCTTTCTTT.

The genes are TRBV5-4 and TRBJ1-2, with 7 nucleotides matching TRBD1. The CDR3 covers 15 residues. Trimming at V came to 0 bases and at J to 4 bases, leaving 6 bases not matched to a gene. Germline CDR1 SGHNT, CDR2 YYREEE (reference sequence). The CDR3 reads CASSLGQGVAYGYTF. The CDR3 coding sequence is TGTGCCAGCAGCTTGGGACAGGGCGTCGCCTATGGCTACACCTTC. The whole variable domain, filled in from reference TRBV5-4 and TRBJ1-2, reads ETGVTQSPTHLIKTRGQQVTLRCSSQSGHNTVSWYQQALGQGPQFIFQYYREEENGRGNFPPRFSGLQFPNYSSELNVNALELDDSALYLCASSLGQGVAYGYTFGSGTRLTVV.

CDR3 nucleotides: TGTGCCAGCAGCTTTACTAGCGGGGGCTACAATGAGCAGTTCTTC. It is translated as CASSFTSGGYNEQFF. This chain joins TRBV5-4 and TRBJ2-1, with 11 bases that match TRBD2. The CDR3 runs 15 residues. Germline V lookup: CDR1 SGHNT, CDR2 YYREEE (reference sequence). J gave up 3 bases and V 2 bases, and 1 base lay outside the gene matches.

The J gene is TRBJ2-3, the V gene TRBV28; TRBD1 matches 8 bases. Trimming removed 2 bases from V and 0 bases from J; junction bases left unmatched: 1. CDR1 and CDR2 from the germline V gene are MDHEN and SYDVKM. The CDR3 is made up of 15 amino acids. CDR3 DNA: TGTGCCAGCAGTTTAGGGACAGGCAGCACAGATACGCAGTATTTT. This codes for CASSLGTGSTDTQYF.

The rearrangement uses TRBV9 and TRBJ1-1; D gene ambiguous. Between the trimmed V and J ends, which lost 1 base and 3 bases, there was a span of 16 bases. Germline-derived CDR1 and CDR2 are SGDLS and YYNGEE. CDR3 size: 16 residues. CDR3 coding DNA: TGTGCCAGCAGCGTATACGCTGGCGCCGAAGACACTGAAGCTTTCTTT. It is translated as CASSVYAGAEDTEAFF.

The chain links TRBV7-6 to TRBJ2-1, with 10 bases that match TRBD2. CDR1 is SGHVS, CDR2 FNYEAQ, per germline. The CDR3 loop spans 16 amino acids. V shed 0 bases, J shed 7 bases, and the junction held 6 bases outside the gene matches. CDR3 sequence (DNA): TGTGCCAGCAGCTTAGCGCCAGCGGGGGGGCAGAATGAGCAGTTCTTC. Amino acid sequence: CASSLAPAGGQNEQFF.

This sequence joins TRBV11-2 and TRBJ1-2; maybe TRBD1 (5 bases). Germline V CDR1 and CDR2: SGHAT, FQNNGV. This CDR3 has 12 residues. The germline V and J ends were trimmed by 1 base and 6 bases, with 6 bases remaining between them. CDR3 residues: CASSLGGNGYTF. The CDR3 nucleotides are TGTGCCAGCAGCTTAGGGGGGAATGGCTACACCTTC.

This chain connects TRBV6-6 to TRBJ1-2; a possible D gene is TRBD1 (6 bases). There are 15 residues in the CDR3. The V and J ends lost 3 bases and 6 bases respectively, with 17 bases between them. CDR1 and CDR2 from the germline V gene are MNHNY and SVGAGI (reference sequence). The CDR3 DNA is TGTGCCAGCAGTTATACGTCAACAGGGAATGATGGCTACACCTTC. Protein: CASSYTSTGNDGYTF.

The sample holds one count of this clone. V gene TRBV4-1 combines with J gene TRBJ2-3; no clear D gene. Trimming left V 4 bases short and J 1 base short, with 18 bases between. The CDR3 spans 17 residues. CDR1 and CDR2 from the germline V gene are MGHRA and YSYEKL. The CDR3 DNA sequence: TGCGCCAGCAGCCTGTCCACTTTCCAGTCCGGCACAGATACGCAGTATTTT. It translates to CASSLSTFQSGTDTQYF.

The chain couples TRBV28 to TRBJ1-4; D might be TRBD1 (6 bases). With 10 bases removed from V and 7 bases from J, the gap between germline ends came to 19 bases. CDR3 length: 14 residues. Germline-derived CDR1 and CDR2 are MDHEN and SYDVKM. Here the CDR3 reads CATNRDSVREKLFF. DNA of the CDR3: TGTGCCACGAACAGGGATTCGGTCCGTGAAAAACTGTTTTTT. Full variable domain (missing parts from reference TRBV28 and TRBJ1-4): DVKVTQSSRYLVKRTGEKVFLECVQDMDHENMFWYRQDPGLGLRLIYFSYDVKMKEKGDIPEGYSVSREKKERFSLILESASTNQTSMYLCATNRDSVREKLFFGSGTQLSVL.

This rearrangement joins TRBV9 to TRBJ2-2; tentatively, D is TRBD1 or TRBD2 (5 bases each). The CDR3 spans 15 residues. With 4 bases removed from V and 5 bases from J, the gap between germline ends came to 15 bases. Germline V CDR1 and CDR2: SGDLS, YYNGEE. For the CDR3, the DNA is TGTGCCAGCAGCTTCCAGGGAGAAGGGACCGGGGAGCTGTTTTTT. Translation gives CASSFQGEGTGELFF.

The chain is built from TRBV20-1 and TRBJ2-1, with 8 bases identical to TRBD2. This CDR3 region has 16 residues. Germline CDR1 reads DFQATT; CDR2 reads SNEGSKA (reference sequence). J lost 4 bases, V lost 3 bases, and 11 bases had no gene match. In DNA, the CDR3 is TGCAGTGCTAGTCGTTTGGGTAGCGGGGCATACAATGAGCAGTTCTTC. Protein: CSASRLGSGAYNEQFF.